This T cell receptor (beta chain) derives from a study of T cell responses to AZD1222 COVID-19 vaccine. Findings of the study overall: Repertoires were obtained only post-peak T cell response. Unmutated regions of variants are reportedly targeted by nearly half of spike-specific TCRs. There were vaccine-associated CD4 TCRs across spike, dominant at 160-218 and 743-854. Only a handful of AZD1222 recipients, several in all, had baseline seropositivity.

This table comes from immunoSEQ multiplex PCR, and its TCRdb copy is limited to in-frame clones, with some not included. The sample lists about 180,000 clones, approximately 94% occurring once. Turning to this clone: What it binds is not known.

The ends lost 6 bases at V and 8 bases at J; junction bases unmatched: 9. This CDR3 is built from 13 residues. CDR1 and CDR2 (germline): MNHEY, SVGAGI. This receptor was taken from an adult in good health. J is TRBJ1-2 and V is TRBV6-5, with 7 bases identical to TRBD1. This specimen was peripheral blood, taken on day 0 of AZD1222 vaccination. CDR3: CASSVRGAGGYTF. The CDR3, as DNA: TGTGCCAGCAGCGTCAGGGGGGCTGGCGGCTACACCTTC.